Described below is a single T cell receptor beta chain sequence and its context. The data originate from a study of blood T cell repertoires in COVID-19. In the study overall: The United States, Italy and Spain supplied acute and convalescent COVID-19 samples. Sources were T cells, B-cell-depleted T cells, or PBMCs; the material itself was cDNA or gDNA.

Germline assignment: CDR1 SGDLS and CDR2 YYNGEE. The V gene lost 1 base and the J gene lost 5 bases, with 16 bases spanning the gap. The CDR3 is made up of 16 amino acids. Seattle researchers signed up patients amid active infection and tracked them longitudinally. The protocol was immunoSEQ multiplex PCR, while the TCRdb copy is restricted to in-frame clones and leaves out a portion. Among around 400,000 clones listed, about 90% were seen once. Sequenced sample: peripheral blood. This sequence was found in a woman aged 55-69 years with COVID-19, enrolled during active disease. The chain combines TRBV9 with TRBJ2-1; possible D gene TRBD2, 6 bases. As DNA, the CDR3 is TGTGCCAGCAGCGTAACGCCGGGACTTGGGCACAATGAGCAGTTCTTC. Protein product: CASSVTPGLGHNEQFF.